This T cell receptor (beta chain) was identified in a study of blood T cell repertoires in COVID-19. As for the study in general: Donors in the United States, Italy and Spain gave samples during acute or convalescent COVID-19.

Trimming pared 5 bases from V and 3 bases from J, leaving 12 bases between. The V gene's germline CDR1 is SQVTM and CDR2 ANQGSEA. This CDR3 has 13 amino acids. Some clones are missing from TCRdb's copy, which holds only in-frame ones; the method was immunoSEQ multiplex PCR. The sample has over 200,000 clones; roughly 87% are singletons. V is TRBV29-1 and J is TRBJ2-3, with a possible D match to TRBD1 (5 bases). The sequencing sample was made of peripheral blood. The receptor's source is a man aged 40-50 years with active or convalescent COVID-19. CDR3 nucleotides: TGCAGCGTTTGGGGCGGAGCTACAGATACGCAGTATTTT. Amino acid sequence: CSVWGGATDTQYF.